A single sample is the source of the 14 T cell receptor beta chains below, sequenced in a study of blood T cell repertoires in COVID-19. The assay was immunoSEQ multiplex PCR, and TCRdb's table has in-frame clones only and misses some. The repertoire holds around 390,000 clones, with roughly 89% as singletons. Sequenced sample: PBMCs or T cells enriched from blood (not recorded which). The source of these receptors is a woman between 50 and 59 years old who had recovered from COVID-19.

This chain joins TRBV2 and TRBJ1-2; maybe TRBD1 (5 bases). The CDR3 totals 13 residues. V was trimmed by 7 bases and J by 8 bases, leaving 17 bases between them. Germline CDR1 is SNHLY and CDR2 is FYNNEI. The CDR3 DNA reads as TGTGCCAGCACGACAGTGCAATTTGGGGGCTACACCTTC. Its translation is CASTTVQFGGYTF. The full variable domain, in which reference TRBV2 and TRBJ1-2 provide the parts outside the CDR3, is EPEVTQTPSHQVTQMGQEVILRCVPISNHLYFYWYRQILGQKVEFLVSFYNNEISEKSEIFDDQFSVERPDGSNFTLKIRSTKLEDSAMYFCASTTVQFGGYTFGSGTRLTVV.

This rearrangement joins TRBV5-4 to TRBJ2-2, with D possibly being TRBD1 (5 bases). Germline lookup yields CDR1 SGHNT and CDR2 YYREEE (reference sequence). The V gene lost 5 bases and the J gene lost 5 bases, with 16 bases spanning the gap. The CDR3 has 15 residues. The CDR3 spells CASRFQGPLTGELFF. Here the CDR3 DNA reads TGTGCCAGCAGATTTCAGGGTCCGCTAACCGGGGAGCTGTTTTTT.

This chain uses TRBV27 with TRBJ2-3; D perhaps matches TRBD2 (6 bases). CDR1 and CDR2 from the germline V gene are MNHEY and SMNVEV (reference sequence). This CDR3 has 13 residues. Trimming pared 6 bases from V and 3 bases from J, leaving 10 bases between. CDR3 region: CASRSGRTDTQYF. CDR3 nucleotide sequence: TGTGCCAGCAGATCGGGGAGGACAGATACGCAGTATTTT.

This chain's CDR3 is CASRLPGQGIYEQYF. The CDR3 DNA is TGTGCCAGCAGATTGCCGGGACAGGGTATCTACGAGCAGTACTTC. The chain links TRBV5-8 to TRBJ2-7, with TRBD1 matching over 9 bases. Per the germline V gene, CDR1 is SGHTS and CDR2 is YDEGEE. V lost 5 bases to trimming and J lost 3 bases; unmatched junction nucleotides: 9. The CDR3 has 15 residues.

This clone came up once. J is TRBJ1-2 and V is TRBV3-1 (or the pseudogene TRBV3-2); TRBD1 matches at 8 bases. Looked up from germline, CDR1 is LGHDT and CDR2 is YNNKEL (reference sequence). This CDR3 is 16 amino acids long. V dropped 4 bases and J dropped 5; count of bases not matched to a gene: 12. The CDR3 loop is CASSLQGRDRPYGYTF. The CDR3 nucleotides are TGTGCCAGCAGCCTACAAGGTCGGGACAGGCCATATGGCTACACCTTC.

This clone occurred a few times. The chain uses TRBV19 and TRBJ1-2; TRBD1 agrees at 8 bases. Germline CDR1 is LNHDA and CDR2 is SQIVND (reference sequence). The junction had 16 bases not matched to a gene; V was cut back by 10 bases and J by 3 bases. The CDR3 is 16 residues long. The CDR3 nucleotides are TGTGCCACCCGCCAGTTCGGTTGGGACAGGTACTATGGCTACACCTTC. It codes for CATRQFGWDRYYGYTF.

V is TRBV18 and J is TRBJ1-1; a possible D gene is TRBD1 (5 bases). The ends were cut back, 3 bases at V and 5 bases at J, with 7 bases in the middle. Germline CDR1 KGHSH, CDR2 LQKENI. The CDR3 runs to 12 residues. CDR3 residues: CASSPQGTEAFF. CDR3 nucleotide sequence: TGTGCCAGCTCACCCCAGGGTACTGAAGCTTTCTTT.

In this sample, this clone turned up once. The CDR3 region is CASGDRGPYEQYF. The CDR3 region has the DNA TGTGCCAGCGGTGACAGGGGTCCCTACGAGCAGTACTTC. The chain links TRBV27 to TRBJ2-7; TRBD1 matches at 8 bases. CDR3 length: 13 amino acids. Germline V CDR1 and CDR2: MNHEY, SMNVEV (reference sequence). V trimming: 8 bases; J trimming: 2 bases; junction bases outside the gene matches: 5.

The chain employs TRBV7-8 and TRBJ1-1; tentatively, D is TRBD1 (6 bases). The CDR3 loop spans 17 amino acids. V lost 3 bases and J lost 3, with 20 bases in between. The germline gives CDR1 SGHVS, CDR2 FQNEAQ. CDR3 nucleotide sequence: TGTGCCAGCAGCTTTCCGGGGCAGGGGACCAAGGACACTGAAGCTTTCTTT. It codes for CASSFPGQGTKDTEAFF.

V is TRBV11-3 and J is TRBJ2-2; TRBD2 agrees at 12 bases. The germline V gene encodes CDR1 SGHNT and CDR2 YENEEA. There are 16 residues in the CDR3. Trimming cost V 5 bases and J 4 bases; bases outside gene matches: 5. The CDR3 region is CASSRGLAGPTGELFF. CDR3 nucleotides: TGTGCCAGCAGCCGGGGACTAGCGGGTCCCACCGGGGAGCTGTTTTTT.

This chain joins TRBV7-9 and TRBJ2-3; 8 nucleotides align to TRBD1. J lost 4 bases, V lost 8 bases, and 5 bases had no gene match. Germline values: CDR1 SEHNR, CDR2 FQNEAQ (reference sequence). The CDR3 has 13 residues. The CDR3 is CASQDREPDTQYF. In nucleotides, the CDR3 is TGTGCCAGCCAGGACAGGGAACCAGATACGCAGTATTTT.

This clone showed up just a few times. J is TRBJ1-5 and V is TRBV18, with D unresolved. CDR1 is KGHSH and CDR2 is LQKENI in the germline V gene. V shed 5 bases and J shed 9 bases, with 8 bases lying between them. CDR3 length: 11 residues. For the CDR3, the DNA is TGTGCCAGCTCATCGGAGGGGCCCCAGCATTTT. It yields the protein CASSSEGPQHF.

This sequence joins TRBV30 and TRBJ1-3; the D gene is possibly TRBD1 (5 bases). The CDR3 totals 14 residues. V was trimmed by 4 bases and J by 1 base, leaving 11 bases between them. Germline V CDR1 and CDR2: GTSNPN, SVGIG (reference sequence). CDR3 sequence (DNA): TGTGCCTGGAACCCCGGGGGTTCTGGAAACACCATATATTTT. Translating gives CAWNPGGSGNTIYF.

The chain carries TRBV30 and TRBJ1-5, with a possible D match to TRBD1 (5 bases). With 3 bases removed from V and 5 bases from J, the gap between germline ends came to 14 bases. Germline assignment: CDR1 GTSNPN and CDR2 SVGIG (reference sequence). This CDR3 has 14 amino acids. As DNA, the CDR3 is TGTGCCTGGAGCGGGGCGGGAACCGATCAGCCCCAGCATTTT. It codes for CAWSGAGTDQPQHF.